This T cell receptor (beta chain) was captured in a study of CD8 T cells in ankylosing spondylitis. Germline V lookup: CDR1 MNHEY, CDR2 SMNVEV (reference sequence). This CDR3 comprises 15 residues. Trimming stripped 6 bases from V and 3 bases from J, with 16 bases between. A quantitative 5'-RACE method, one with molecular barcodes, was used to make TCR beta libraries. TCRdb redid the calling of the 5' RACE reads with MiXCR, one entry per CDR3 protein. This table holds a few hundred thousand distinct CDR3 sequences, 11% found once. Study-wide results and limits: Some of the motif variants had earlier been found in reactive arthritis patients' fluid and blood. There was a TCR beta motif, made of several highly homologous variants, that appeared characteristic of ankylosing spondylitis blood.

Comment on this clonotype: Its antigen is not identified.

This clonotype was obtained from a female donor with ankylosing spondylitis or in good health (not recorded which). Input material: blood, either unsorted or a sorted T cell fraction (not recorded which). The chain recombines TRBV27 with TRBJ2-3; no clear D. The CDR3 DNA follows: TGTGCCAGCAGACTCAACGCCCTCCTTACAGATACGCAGTATTTT. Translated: CASRLNALLTDTQYF.